The clone carrying this T cell receptor (beta chain) was counted once. The PCR used 60 Vbeta and 13 Jbeta primers. Libraries were prepared by immunoSEQ multiplex PCR; TCRdb keeps only in-frame clonotypes and omits some of them. The data show around 140,000 clones, roughly 76% seen once. This specimen belongs to a study of cytomegalovirus exposure and HLA in healthy donors. This TCR came from a woman aged 25 to 39 in good health and CMV-seronegative. Sequenced sample: PBMCs.

The CDR3: CASNTGMGNEQFF. The CDR3 nucleotides read TGTGCCAGTAATACAGGGATGGGTAATGAGCAGTTCTTC. This chain links TRBV19 with TRBJ2-1, with D perhaps TRBD1 (6 bases). CDR1 and CDR2 (germline): LNHDA, SQIVND (reference sequence). Trimming cost V 7 bases and J 7 bases, with 14 bases left between them. This CDR3 region has 13 residues.